The present T cell receptor (beta chain) was sequenced within a study of Graves' ophthalmopathy and Graves' hyperthyroidism. Amplification targeted the TCR beta CDR3 regions, with RNA transcripts as the source material. Second-round multiplex PCR came after first-round RT-PCR with HTBI primers. A single record per CDR3 protein comes from TCRdb applying MiXCR to the multiplex PCR reads. The table has 580,000 or so distinct CDR3 sequences, 35% to 40% seen once. No donor had other autoimmune disease, uncontrolled infection, pregnancy or lactation. This CDR3 comprises 14 residues. Trimming removed 4 bases at V and 1 base at J, with 13 bases between. Germline V CDR1 and CDR2: SQVTM, ANQGSEA.

Sequences were obtained from peripheral blood or thyroid tissue (not recorded which). The origin of this receptor is an adult man with Graves' hyperthyroidism. The chain uses TRBV29-1 and TRBJ1-1; perhaps TRBD1 as D (5 bases). The CDR3 sequence: CSVVQGASNTEAFF. CDR3 nucleotides: TGCAGCGTTGTCCAAGGGGCTTCGAACACTGAAGCTTTCTTT.